This T cell receptor beta chain was recorded in a study of cytomegalovirus exposure and HLA in healthy donors. With regard to this clone: The antigen is undetermined.

V lost 6 bases and J 8 bases, leaving 10 bases between the germline ends. Germline-derived CDR1 and CDR2 are LNHDA and SQIVND (reference sequence). The CDR3 consists of 11 residues. The study's findings and limits: Later analysis placed DRB1 highest and HLA-C lowest in TCR association rates, which differed by HLA locus. In a later analysis, HLA-associated TCR beta chains were more clonally expanded than equally common others.

The PCR used 60 Vbeta and 13 Jbeta primers. Some clones are missing from TCRdb's copy, which holds only in-frame ones; the method was immunoSEQ multiplex PCR. This table has fewer than 250,000 clones, around 80% appearing once. The chain carries TRBV19 and TRBJ1-2, with D maybe TRBD1 (6 bases). The clonotype comes from a boy aged 2-15 years in good health and CMV-seronegative. Sequenced material: PBMCs. As DNA, the CDR3 is TGTGCCAGTAGAACAGGGTTCGGCTACACCTTC. Translated: CASRTGFGYTF.